A selection of T cell receptor beta chains follows, all from one sample in a study of blood T cell repertoires in COVID-19. Clones were read by immunoSEQ multiplex PCR, and TCRdb kept only the in-frame ones, dropping some. The table has 150,000 to 200,000 clones, roughly 80% seen once. Sequenced material: PBMCs or T cells enriched from blood (not recorded which). The receptors stem from a woman aged 45 to 65 who had recovered from COVID-19. Both conserved end residues are part of each CDR3. A D gene is named only where the DNA matches it firmly.

J gene | V gene | D gene | CDR3 protein | CDR3 DNA
TRBJ2-2 | TRBV7-2 | TRBD1 | CASSPGTGATGELFF | TGTGCCAGCAGCCCCGGGACAGGGGCAACCGGGGAGCTGTTTTTT
TRBJ2-3 | TRBV5-1 | NA | CASSLDGSGTNTQYF | TGCGCCAGCAGCTTGGATGGTAGCGGAACAAATACGCAGTATTTT
TRBJ2-3 | TRBV12-5 | NA | CASGASGSTQYF | TGTGCTAGTGGAGCTAGTGGTAGTACGCAGTATTTT
TRBJ2-2 | TRBV5-1 | TRBD1 | CASSRTGEGELFF | TGCGCCAGCAGCAGGACAGGGGAAGGGGAGCTGTTTTTT
TRBJ2-1 | TRBV2 | TRBD2 | CASRESRGSGRVIREQFF | TGTGCCAGCAGGGAATCGAGGGGTAGCGGGAGGGTTATACGTGAGCAGTTCTTC
TRBJ2-3 | TRBV29-1 | NA | CSGGLTDTQYF | TGCAGCGGTGGACTCACAGATACGCAGTATTTT
TRBJ1-1 | TRBV5-1 | TRBD1 | CASSQGTGGWKTEAFF | TGCGCCAGCAGCCAAGGGACAGGGGGGTGGAAGACTGAAGCTTTCTTT
TRBJ1-1 | TRBV5-1 | TRBD1 | CASSLDGTGIRNTEAFF | TGCGCCAGCAGCTTGGACGGGACAGGGATTCGGAACACTGAAGCTTTCTTT
TRBJ2-2 | TRBV3-1/TRBV3-2 | NA | CASSQNSRGELFF | TGTGCCAGCAGCCAAAATTCTCGGGGGGAGCTGTTTTTT
TRBJ2-5 | TRBV12-3/TRBV12-4 | TRBD2 | CASSREGETQYF | TGTGCCAGCAGTCGGGAGGGTGAGACCCAGTACTTC
TRBJ2-3 | TRBV7-9 | NA | CASSSQRQGRDTDTQYF | TGTGCCAGCAGCTCCCAGAGACAGGGGAGGGACACAGATACGCAGTATTTT
TRBJ2-1 | TRBV11-1 | TRBD2 | CASSRGTSGSNEQFF | TGTGCCAGCAGCCGCGGGACTAGCGGGAGCAATGAGCAGTTCTTC
TRBJ1-2 | TRBV3-1/TRBV3-2 | NA | CASSQYLGARGVSGYTF | TGTGCCAGCAGCCAATATCTGGGGGCGCGTGGGGTGAGTGGCTACACCTTC
TRBJ2-1 | TRBV5-6 | TRBD2 | CASSLAGGFYNEQFF | TGTGCCAGCAGCTTGGCGGGAGGCTTCTACAATGAGCAGTTCTTC